The clone carrying this T cell receptor (beta chain) has ten or more counts. The antigen is undetermined. The data were obtained in a study of molecular identifiers for immune sequencing clone quantification. Broader study findings: Highly expanded clones may be undercounted when identical TCR molecules share barcodes. One cell's worth of spiked Jurkat TCR RNA was reportedly detectable among 900,000 to 1,000,000 naive cells.

Germline CDR1 is SGHNT and CDR2 is YYREEE (reference sequence). The CDR3 covers 12 residues. V shed 4 bases, J shed 6 bases, and the junction held 1 base outside the gene matches. TCRdb analysed the PCR reads with MiXCR anew, one entry per CDR3 protein. This sample has some 66,000 distinct CDR3 sequences, with roughly a fifth found just once. Sequenced sample: naive CD8+ T cells from blood, with Jurkat cell RNA spiked in. The sample's subset: FACS-sorted CD8+CD4-CCR7+CD45RA+ naive T cells. The rearrangement links TRBV5-4 to TRBJ2-7, with TRBD1 matching 10 bases. The clonotype comes from a human donor in good health. Some libraries in this study had Jurkat cell RNA spiked in. CDR3 DNA sequence: TGTGCCAGCAGCGGGACAGGGGCCGAGCAGTACTTC. It yields the protein CASSGTGAEQYF. Using reference TRBV5-4 and TRBJ2-7 for the parts outside the CDR3, the full variable domain is ETGVTQSPTHLIKTRGQQVTLRCSSQSGHNTVSWYQQALGQGPQFIFQYYREEENGRGNFPPRFSGLQFPNYSSELNVNALELDDSALYLCASSGTGAEQYFGPGTRLTVT.